What follows are 9 T cell receptor beta chains derived from one specimen sequenced in a study of blood T cell repertoires in COVID-19. Profiling relied on immunoSEQ multiplex PCR, and the TCRdb table lists in-frame clones only, not all of them. Among approximately 150,000 clones, about 92% were seen once, and the ten largest hold just under 2%. Sequencing was done on a sample of peripheral blood. All receptors come from a woman aged 55-69 years with COVID-19, enrolled during active disease.

V gene TRBV6-2 or TRBV6-3 combines with J gene TRBJ2-3, with 8 bases matching TRBD1. The V gene's germline CDR1 is MNHEY and CDR2 SVGEGT. V shed 2 bases, J shed 6 bases, and the junction held 4 bases outside the gene matches. The CDR3 totals 14 residues. DNA for the CDR3: TGTGCCAGCAGTTACGGGCAGGGGGCGGATACGCAGTATTTT. Protein product: CASSYGQGADTQYF.

The chain uses TRBV2 and TRBJ1-3, with D possibly being TRBD1 (5 bases). The CDR3 runs 15 residues. V was trimmed by 7 bases and J by 2 bases, leaving 15 bases between them. Germline CDR1 SNHLY, CDR2 FYNNEI. CDR3 region: CASIRTGGTGNTIYF. The CDR3 DNA is TGTGCCAGCATCAGAACAGGTGGCACTGGAAACACCATATATTTT.

The chain recombines TRBV5-6 with TRBJ1-5, with D possibly TRBD1 on 6 matching bases. Germline V gene data show CDR1 as SGHDT and CDR2 as YYEEEE. V was trimmed by 4 bases and J by 4 bases, leaving 9 bases between them. The CDR3 is 13 amino acids. The CDR3 coding sequence is TGTGCCAGCAGCCGCGACAGGAATCAGCCCCAGCATTTT. As protein: CASSRDRNQPQHF.

The rearrangement uses TRBV19 and TRBJ2-3; unclear D gene. The germline V gene encodes CDR1 LNHDA and CDR2 SQIVND (reference sequence). The CDR3 consists of 14 residues. V lost 3 bases, J lost 0 bases, and 7 bases lay in between. In DNA, the CDR3 is TGTGCCAGTAGTATGCAGGCTAGCACAGATACGCAGTATTTT. Its translation is CASSMQASTDTQYF. The full variable domain, with the rest looked up from reference TRBV19 and TRBJ2-3, is DGGITQSPKYLFRKEGQNVTLSCEQNLNHDAMYWYRQDPGQGLRLIYYSQIVNDFQKGDIAEGYSVSREKKESFPLTVTSAQKNPTAFYLCASSMQASTDTQYFGPGTRLTVL.

This chain joins TRBV3-1 (or the pseudogene TRBV3-2) and TRBJ1-2; 9 nucleotides agree with TRBD1. Germline CDR1 LGHDT, CDR2 YNNKEL (reference sequence). The CDR3 consists of 16 residues. J gave up 8 bases and V 4 bases, and 14 bases lay outside the gene matches. The CDR3 sequence is CASSPGQGGKFGGYTF. CDR3 DNA sequence: TGTGCCAGCAGCCCGGGACAGGGTGGGAAATTCGGCGGCTACACCTTC.

The chain couples TRBV6-5 to TRBJ1-3; D not certain. V lost 5 bases and J lost 0, with 11 bases in between. This CDR3 contains 15 residues. The germline gives CDR1 MNHEY, CDR2 SVGAGI. CDR3 nucleotide sequence: TGTGCCAGCAGTCCTGGGGAGAGCTCTGGAAACACCATATATTTT. Its protein is CASSPGESSGNTIYF.

The chain uses TRBV7-9 and TRBJ1-5; D unclear. CDR3 length: 12 residues. Germline loops: CDR1 SEHNR, CDR2 FQNEAQ (reference sequence). Trimming took 3 bases from V and 4 from J, leaving 4 bases between them. CDR3 residues: CASSLLNQPQHF. The CDR3 nucleotides read TGTGCCAGCAGCTTGTTAAATCAGCCCCAGCATTTT.

The V gene is TRBV21-1, the J gene TRBJ1-1; the tabulated D call, TRBD1, remains unverified against the DNA. TRBV21-1 is an annotated pseudogene. The CDR3 runs to 17 residues. The CDR3 reads CASSKGGTGGVLTEAFF. In nucleotides, the CDR3 is TGTGCCAGCAGCAAAGGAGGGACAGGGGGGGTGCTAACTGAAGCTTTCTTT.

The J gene is TRBJ1-1, the V gene TRBV6-6; D call uncertain. The CDR3 is made up of 14 amino acids. Germline V gene sequence: CDR1 MNHNY, CDR2 SVGAGI (reference sequence). V was pared by 2 bases and J by 1 base, with 8 bases between. The CDR3 region has the DNA TGTGCCAGCAGTTACGGGCAGCAGAACACTGAAGCTTTCTTT. This sequence encodes CASSYGQQNTEAFF.